This T cell receptor (beta chain) was recovered during a study of T cells in Graves' hyperthyroidism and ophthalmopathy (dated by TCRdb to the late 2010s). About the study as a whole: Peripheral blood was sampled at the time of initial diagnosis, prior to any treatment. To identify distinguishing TCR V-J signatures, a discovery cohort of 100 patients was used, comprising 43 with Graves' ophthalmopathy and about 59 with stable Graves' hyperthyroidism. Prospective prediction of ophthalmopathy was tested in an independent validation cohort consisting of some 18 hyperthyroidism patients and approximately 16 patients who later progressed to ophthalmopathy. The 75 to 100 discovery patients were divided at random into training and test sets in a 7:3 ratio. In about 6 Graves' hyperthyroidism patients, the study also compared T-cell repertoires from thyroid tissue with T-cell repertoires from blood. After blood sampling, hyperthyroidism patients were treated with methimazole at a starting dose of 30 mg daily, and ophthalmopathy patients were treated with high-dose intravenous methylprednisolone. The paper reports TCR Vbeta CDR3 sequencing of more than 120 peripheral blood samples: fewer than 50 ophthalmopathy, approximately 74 hyperthyroidism and roughly 17 progressor patients.

Stable Graves' hyperthyroidism was defined as the absence of progression to ophthalmopathy over 18 months of follow-up. Hyperthyroidism patients were aged 18 to 65 years and newly diagnosed, with disease duration of less than 2 months. The study excluded patients with uncontrolled infections, other autoimmune diseases, pregnancy or lactation. Clinical symptoms, serum thyroxine and TRAb, thyroid ultrasound, and orbital computed tomography formed the basis for the diagnoses. Ficoll-Paque density gradient centrifugation was used to isolate PBMCs from around 10 ml of fresh peripheral blood. Total RNA was extracted using Trizol reagent, and RNA quality was assessed on an Agilent 2100 Bioanalyzer. Germline trimming amounts to 5 bases on V and 2 bases on J, with 7 as the count of junction bases outside the gene matches. The CDR3, cysteine through phenylalanine, is 15 amino acids long. Just the 45-base CDR3 DNA is kept, in frame starting at base 1. CDR1 is given as PRHDT and CDR2 as FYEKMQ, both from the germline V gene (reference sequence).

Remarks on this clonotype: It lacks a known antigen. Base qualities are not recorded, but no much larger clone differs from it by a single base.

The TCR beta CDR3 regions were amplified from RNA transcripts. For the first round of RT-PCR on the TCR CDR3, the HTBI primer set was used together with the Qiagen OneStep RT-PCR kit. Libraries were constructed in a second round of multiplex PCR, after which size selection and purification were performed. Paired-end sequencing of the libraries was performed with 100 bp reads on an Illumina HiSeq2000. The original pipeline was this. Raw data were processed with SOAPnuke, discarding reads with adapters, uncalled bases, mean Phred below 15, or no exact constant-primer or identifier match. COPE v1.2.5 was used to merge the high-quality paired reads, and each unique nucleotide sequence was defined as a clonotype. MiTCR v1.1 was used to align the clonotypes against IMGT TRBV, TRBD and TRBJ reference segments. Analysis was restricted to V-J combinations with a frequency above 0.0001, which covered 99.2% of repertoires. The TCS score was defined as F50 (clonal expansion) divided by E x V (chaos), with BLOSUM62-based TCRdist calculated between CDR3 peptides within each V-J. Welch's t-statistics and random forest reduced fewer than 600 V-J features to 13, which were used in a naive Bayes classifier (R e1071). TCRdb redid the processing of the public reads, applying fastp at Q25 and MiXCR, and retained in-frame beta chains. Duplicate CDR3 protein sequences are folded into a single record with the most common DNA and genes. These V and J calls are TCRdb output, not the study's own analysis. In all, the sample holds approximately 210,000 distinct CDR3 sequences, and 15% to 20% of those were seen once. Clones ranked in the top ten supply approximately 50% of the sample.

Points the paper makes about the study in general: A 13 V-J signature model separated ophthalmopathy from stable hyperthyroidism, with around 88% sensitivity and about 81% specificity in cross-validation and 80%/75% in testing. Blood samples also contained most of the expanded thyroid clonotypes (frequency above 0.001), which suggests that blood repertoires may reflect thyroid immune responses. In validation, the model predicted progression to ophthalmopathy with approximately 69% sensitivity and 72% to 85% specificity, a median of around 6.6 months before onset. No statistical method was used to fix the sample size in advance, and group allocation was not hidden from the investigators.

This sequence was found in a man aged 50 or older with Graves' hyperthyroidism. Recombination connected TRBV13 to TRBJ2-7, with 9 bases matching TRBD2. Sequencing used blood. CDR3 region: CASSKLAGPTYEQYF. The DNA is TGTGCCAGCAGCAAGCTAGCGGGACCGACCTACGAGCAGTACTTC. Reference TRBV13 and TRBJ2-7 proteins supply the regions before and after the CDR3; the full variable domain is: AAGVIQSPRHLIKEKRETATLKCYPIPRHDTVYWYQQGPGQDPQFLISFYEKMQSDKGSIPDRFSAQQFSDYHSELNMSSLELGDSALYFCASSKLAGPTYEQYFGPGTRLTVT.